The clone carrying this T cell receptor (beta chain) was recorded a few times. There are 14 residues in the CDR3. From germline, CDR1 is ENHRY and CDR2 SYGVKD. V was clipped by 5 bases and J by 6 bases, with 17 bases between them. The entry originates in a study of CD8 T cells in Susac syndrome. The RNA input was roughly 0.5 to 1 ug, and it was reverse transcribed with random hexamers. TCRdb called the immunoSEQ multiplex PCR reads again in MiXCR, with one record for every CDR3 protein. The sample consists of roughly 300,000 distinct CDR3 sequences, about 85% of them appearing once. This rearrangement joins TRBV10-3 to TRBJ2-7; D may be TRBD1 or TRBD2 (6 bases each). The clonotype was recovered from a human donor with multiple sclerosis. The sample taken for sequencing was CD8+ T cells from PBMCs. CDR3: CAISSKGGWSEQYF. CDR3 coding DNA: TGTGCCATCAGTTCTAAGGGGGGCTGGAGCGAGCAGTACTTC.